The sequence of this TCR beta chain was determined in a study of blood T cell repertoires in COVID-19. About the research overall: Samples taken during acute and convalescent COVID-19 were collected in the United States, Italy and Spain. From T cells, B-cell-depleted T cells, or PBMCs came the material, which was cDNA or gDNA.

Per the original data handling: Amplification from reference gene primers served as the basis for estimated nucleated cell counts. TCRdb's table, derived via immunoSEQ multiplex PCR, lists solely in-frame clones and lacks some. That table furnishes V, J and clone size, whereas the DNA furnished D and trimming. The sample consists of about 100,000 clones, about 85% of them appearing once. The count of this clone is one. The germline V and J ends were trimmed by 0 bases and 7 bases, with 10 bases remaining between them. The CDR3 has 14 amino acids. CDR1 is SGHNT and CDR2 is YYREEE in the germline V gene (reference sequence).

The sequenced sample consisted of peripheral blood. V usage is TRBV5-4 and J usage is TRBJ1-4; D remains ambiguous. The clonotype comes from a woman aged 70 to 79 with active or convalescent COVID-19. The CDR3 spells CASSLGVASEKLFF. The CDR3 nucleotides are TGTGCCAGCAGCTTGGGGGTGGCTAGTGAAAAACTGTTTTTT.